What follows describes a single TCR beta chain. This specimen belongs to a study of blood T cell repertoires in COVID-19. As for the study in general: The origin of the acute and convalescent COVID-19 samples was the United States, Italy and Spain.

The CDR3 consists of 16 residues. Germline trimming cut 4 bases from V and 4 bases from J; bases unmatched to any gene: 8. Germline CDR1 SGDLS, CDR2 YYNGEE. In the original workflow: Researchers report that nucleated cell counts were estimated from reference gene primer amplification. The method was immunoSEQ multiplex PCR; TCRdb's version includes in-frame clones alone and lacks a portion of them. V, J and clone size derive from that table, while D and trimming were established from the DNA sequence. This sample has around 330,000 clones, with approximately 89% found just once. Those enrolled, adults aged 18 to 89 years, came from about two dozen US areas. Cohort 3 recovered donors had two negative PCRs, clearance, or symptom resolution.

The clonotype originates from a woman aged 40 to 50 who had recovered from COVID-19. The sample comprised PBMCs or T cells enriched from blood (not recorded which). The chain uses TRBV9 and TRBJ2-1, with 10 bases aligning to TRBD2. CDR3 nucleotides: TGTGCCAGCAGCCTCCTAGCGGGGGCCCTTTACAATGAGCAGTTCTTC. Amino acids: CASSLLAGALYNEQFF.